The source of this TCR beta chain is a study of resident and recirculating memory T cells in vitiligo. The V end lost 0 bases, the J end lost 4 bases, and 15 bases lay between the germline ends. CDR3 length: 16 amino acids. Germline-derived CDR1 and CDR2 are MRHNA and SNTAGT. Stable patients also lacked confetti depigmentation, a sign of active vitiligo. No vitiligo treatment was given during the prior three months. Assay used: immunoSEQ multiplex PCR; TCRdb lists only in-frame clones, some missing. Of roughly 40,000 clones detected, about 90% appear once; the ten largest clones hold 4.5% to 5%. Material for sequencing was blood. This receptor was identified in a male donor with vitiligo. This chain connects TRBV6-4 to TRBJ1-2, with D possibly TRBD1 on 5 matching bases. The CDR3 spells CASSDSEQGPLYGYTF. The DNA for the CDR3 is TGTGCCAGCAGTGACTCAGAGCAGGGCCCGCTCTATGGCTACACCTTC.